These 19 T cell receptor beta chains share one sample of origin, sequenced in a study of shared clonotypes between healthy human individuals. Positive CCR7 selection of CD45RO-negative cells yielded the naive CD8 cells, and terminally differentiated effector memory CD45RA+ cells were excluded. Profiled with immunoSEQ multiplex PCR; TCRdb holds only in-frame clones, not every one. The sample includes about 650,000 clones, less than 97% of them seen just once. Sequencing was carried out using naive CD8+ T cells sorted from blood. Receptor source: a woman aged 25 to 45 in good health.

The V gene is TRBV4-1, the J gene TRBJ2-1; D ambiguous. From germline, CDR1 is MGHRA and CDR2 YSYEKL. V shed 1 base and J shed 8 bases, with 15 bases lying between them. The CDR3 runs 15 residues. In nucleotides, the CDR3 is TGCGCCAGCAGCCAAGTTAGAACTGCTGGGGATGAGCAGTTCTTC. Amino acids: CASSQVRTAGDEQFF.

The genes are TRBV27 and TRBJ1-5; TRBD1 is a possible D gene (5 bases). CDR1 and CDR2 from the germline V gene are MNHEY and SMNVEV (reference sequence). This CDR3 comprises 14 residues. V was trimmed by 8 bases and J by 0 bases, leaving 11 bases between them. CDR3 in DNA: TGTGCCAGCCGTACGGGGGTTAGCAATCAGCCCCAGCATTTT. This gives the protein CASRTGVSNQPQHF.

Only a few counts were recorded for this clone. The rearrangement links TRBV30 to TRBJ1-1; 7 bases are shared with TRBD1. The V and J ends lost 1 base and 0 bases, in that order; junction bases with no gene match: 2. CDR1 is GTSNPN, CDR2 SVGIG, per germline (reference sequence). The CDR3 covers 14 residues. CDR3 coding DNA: TGTGCCTGGAGTGAGGGGGCGGTGAACACTGAAGCTTTCTTT. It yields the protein CAWSEGAVNTEAFF.

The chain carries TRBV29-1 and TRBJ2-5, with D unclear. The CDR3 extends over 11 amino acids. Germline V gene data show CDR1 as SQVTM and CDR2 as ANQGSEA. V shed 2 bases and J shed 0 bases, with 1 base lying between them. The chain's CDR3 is CSVEYQETQYF. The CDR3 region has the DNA TGCAGCGTTGAATACCAAGAGACCCAGTACTTC. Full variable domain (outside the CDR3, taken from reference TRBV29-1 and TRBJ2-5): SAVISQKPSRDICQRGTSLTIQCQVDSQVTMMFWYRQQPGQSLTLIATANQGSEATYESGFVIDKFPISRPNLTFSTLTVSNMSPEDSSIYLCSVEYQETQYFGPGTRLLVL.

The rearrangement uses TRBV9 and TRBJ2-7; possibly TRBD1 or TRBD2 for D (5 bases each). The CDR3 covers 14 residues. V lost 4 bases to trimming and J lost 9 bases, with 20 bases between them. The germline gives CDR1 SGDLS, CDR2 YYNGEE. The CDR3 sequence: CASSPTLGVSAQYF. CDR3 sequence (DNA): TGTGCCAGCAGCCCTACCCTGGGGGTTTCCGCGCAGTACTTC.

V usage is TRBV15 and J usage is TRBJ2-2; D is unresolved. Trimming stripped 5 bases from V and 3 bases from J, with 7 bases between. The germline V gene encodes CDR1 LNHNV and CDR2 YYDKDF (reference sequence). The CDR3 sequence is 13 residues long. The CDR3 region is CATSWADTGELFF. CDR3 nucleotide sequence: TGTGCCACCAGCTGGGCGGACACCGGGGAGCTGTTTTTT.

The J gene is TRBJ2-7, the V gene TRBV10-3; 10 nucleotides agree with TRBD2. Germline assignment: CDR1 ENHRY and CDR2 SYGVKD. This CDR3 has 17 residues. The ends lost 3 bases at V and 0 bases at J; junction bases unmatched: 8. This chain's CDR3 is CAISDGSGRPSSYEQYF. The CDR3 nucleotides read TGTGCCATCAGTGATGGTAGCGGGAGGCCCAGCTCCTACGAGCAGTACTTC.

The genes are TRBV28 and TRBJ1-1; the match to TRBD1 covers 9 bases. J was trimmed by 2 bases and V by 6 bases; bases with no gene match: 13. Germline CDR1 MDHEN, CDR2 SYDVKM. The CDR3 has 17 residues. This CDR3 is CASSTQGQGLLNTEAFF. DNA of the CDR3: TGTGCCAGCAGCACACAGGGACAGGGCCTCCTTAACACTGAAGCTTTCTTT.

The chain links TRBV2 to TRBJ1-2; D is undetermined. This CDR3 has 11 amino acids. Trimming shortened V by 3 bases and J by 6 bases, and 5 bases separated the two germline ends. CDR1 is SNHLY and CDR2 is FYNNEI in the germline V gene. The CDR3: CASSDGDGYTF. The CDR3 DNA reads TGTGCCAGCAGTGATGGGGATGGCTACACCTTC.

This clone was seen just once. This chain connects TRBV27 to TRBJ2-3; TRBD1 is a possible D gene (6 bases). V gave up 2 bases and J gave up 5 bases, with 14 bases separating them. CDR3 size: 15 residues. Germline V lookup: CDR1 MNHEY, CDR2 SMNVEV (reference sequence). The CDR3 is CASSLGAGAKDTQYF. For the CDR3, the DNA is TGTGCCAGCAGTTTAGGGGCAGGGGCTAAAGATACGCAGTATTTT.

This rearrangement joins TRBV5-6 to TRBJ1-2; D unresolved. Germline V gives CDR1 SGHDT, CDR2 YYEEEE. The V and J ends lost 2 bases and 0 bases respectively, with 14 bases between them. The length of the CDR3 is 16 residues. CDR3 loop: CASSFAAVLANYGYTF. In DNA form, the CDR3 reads TGTGCCAGCAGCTTTGCTGCGGTTTTAGCTAACTATGGCTACACCTTC.

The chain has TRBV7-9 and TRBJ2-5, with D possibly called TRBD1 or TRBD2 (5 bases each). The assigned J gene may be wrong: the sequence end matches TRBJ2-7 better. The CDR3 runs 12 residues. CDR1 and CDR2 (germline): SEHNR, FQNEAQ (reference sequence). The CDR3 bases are TGTGCCAGCAGCTTGTGGGGGAACGAGCAGTACTTC. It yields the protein CASSLWGNEQYF.

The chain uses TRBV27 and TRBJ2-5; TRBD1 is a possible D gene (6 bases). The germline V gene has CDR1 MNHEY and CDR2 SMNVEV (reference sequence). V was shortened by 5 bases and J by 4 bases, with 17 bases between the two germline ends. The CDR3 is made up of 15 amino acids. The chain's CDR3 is CASSSMGTPRETQYF. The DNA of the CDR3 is TGTGCCAGCAGTAGTATGGGGACACCGAGAGAGACCCAGTACTTC.

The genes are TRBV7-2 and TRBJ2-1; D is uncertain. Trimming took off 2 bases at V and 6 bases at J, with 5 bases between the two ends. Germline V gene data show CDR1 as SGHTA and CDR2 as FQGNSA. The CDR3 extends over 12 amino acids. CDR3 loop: CASSLTSNEQFF. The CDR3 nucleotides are TGTGCCAGCAGCTTAACGTCCAATGAGCAGTTCTTC.

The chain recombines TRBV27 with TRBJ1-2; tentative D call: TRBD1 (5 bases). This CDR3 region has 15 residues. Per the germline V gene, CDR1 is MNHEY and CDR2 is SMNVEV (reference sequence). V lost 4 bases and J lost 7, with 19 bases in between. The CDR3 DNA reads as TGTGCCAGCAGTTCCGACCGGGACCTTGGTTCTGGCTACACCTTC. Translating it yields CASSSDRDLGSGYTF.

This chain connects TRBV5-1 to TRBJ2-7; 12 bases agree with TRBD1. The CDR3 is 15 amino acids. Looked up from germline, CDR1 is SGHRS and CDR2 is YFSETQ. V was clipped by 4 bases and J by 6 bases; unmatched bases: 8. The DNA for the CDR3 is TGCGCCAGCAGCATTAAACCGGGACAGGGGGCCGAGCAGTACTTC. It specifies CASSIKPGQGAEQYF.

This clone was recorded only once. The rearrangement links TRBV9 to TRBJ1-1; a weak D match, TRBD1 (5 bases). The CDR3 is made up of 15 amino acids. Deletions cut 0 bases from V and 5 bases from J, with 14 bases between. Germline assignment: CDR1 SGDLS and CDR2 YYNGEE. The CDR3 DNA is TGTGCCAGCAGCGTAGATGTGGGGGGTGCGACTGAAGCTTTCTTT. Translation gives CASSVDVGGATEAFF.

DNA for the CDR3: TGTGCCAGCAGTTTAGGCAGGGGGTTGTCCTACGAGCAGTACTTC. Residues: CASSLGRGLSYEQYF. The rearrangement uses TRBV27 and TRBJ2-7; 7 bases align to TRBD1. Germline V lookup: CDR1 MNHEY, CDR2 SMNVEV (reference sequence). The CDR3 has 15 residues. V dropped 2 bases and J dropped 1; count of bases not matched to a gene: 5.

CDR3 sequence: CASSLLGGRRYEQYF. The CDR3 region has the DNA TGTGCCAGCAGTTTATTGGGAGGTCGGAGGTACGAGCAGTACTTC. This chain uses TRBV27 with TRBJ2-7; TRBD2 might be the D (6 bases). With 1 base removed from V and 4 bases from J, the gap between germline ends came to 14 bases. The CDR3 length is 15 residues. CDR1 and CDR2 from the germline V gene are MNHEY and SMNVEV (reference sequence).